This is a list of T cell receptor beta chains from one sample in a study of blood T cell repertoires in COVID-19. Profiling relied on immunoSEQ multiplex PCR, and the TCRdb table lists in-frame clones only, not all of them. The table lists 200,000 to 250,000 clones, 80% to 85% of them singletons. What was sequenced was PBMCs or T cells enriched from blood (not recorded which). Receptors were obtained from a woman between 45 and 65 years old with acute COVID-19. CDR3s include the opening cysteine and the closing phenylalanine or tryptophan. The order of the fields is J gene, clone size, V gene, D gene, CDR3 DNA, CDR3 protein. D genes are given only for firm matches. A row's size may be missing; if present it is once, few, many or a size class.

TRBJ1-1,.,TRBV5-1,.,TGCGCCAGCAGCTTGGGACAGGCTCTCGCTGAAGCTTTCTTT,CASSLGQALAEAFF
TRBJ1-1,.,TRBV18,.,TGTGCCAGCTCACCAGTGGGGCCCGGCCAAACTGAAGCTTTCTTT,CASSPVGPGQTEAFF
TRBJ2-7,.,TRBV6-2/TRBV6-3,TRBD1,TGTGCCAGCAGTTACACCAGGGACAGAAAGGAGCAGTACTTC,CASSYTRDRKEQYF
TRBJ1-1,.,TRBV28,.,TGTGCCAGCCTTCACAGGGCTACTGAAGCTTTCTTT,CASLHRATEAFF
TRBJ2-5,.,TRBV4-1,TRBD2,TGCGCCAGCAGCCCTGGGGCTAGCGGGGGGGCAGTGGAGACCCAGTACTTC,CASSPGASGGAVETQYF
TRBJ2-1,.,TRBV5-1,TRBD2,TGCGCCAGCAGCCAAGGACTAGAAAGCAATGAGCAGTTCTTC,CASSQGLESNEQFF
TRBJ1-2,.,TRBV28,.,TGTGCCAGCAACCGACCCCCGGGACTACGAGGCTACACCTTC,CASNRPPGLRGYTF
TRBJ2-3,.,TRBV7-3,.,TGTGCCAGCAGCTTAATGCGTCGGGTAACCCCAGATACGCAGTATTTT,CASSLMRRVTPDTQYF
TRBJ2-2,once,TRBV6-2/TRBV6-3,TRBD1,TGTGCCAGCAGTTACTCGATCGGACAGGGGAGGGACACCGGGGAGCTGTTTTTT,CASSYSIGQGRDTGELFF
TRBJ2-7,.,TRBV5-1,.,TGCGCCAGCAGCTTGGCCTCTGGGAGCTACGAGCAGTACTTC,CASSLASGSYEQYF
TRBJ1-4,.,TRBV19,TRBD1,TGTGCCAGTAGCGACAGGGGAGGCGAAAAACTGTTTTTT,CASSDRGGEKLFF
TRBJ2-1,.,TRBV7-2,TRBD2,TGTGCCAGCAGCCCCACTAGCGGGGTGGGGAATGAGCAGTTCTTC,CASSPTSGVGNEQFF
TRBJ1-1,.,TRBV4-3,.,TGCGCCAGCAGCCAAAGCCCCTTAACCCCAGGGGCCGATGGAGCTTTCTTT,CASSQSPLTPGADGAFF
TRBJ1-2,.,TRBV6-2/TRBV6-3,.,TGTGCCAGCAGTGACGGGGGCTATGGCTACACCTTC,CASSDGGYGYTF
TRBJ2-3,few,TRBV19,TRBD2,TGTGCCAGTAGTTCCCGAGGCAGAAATAGCGGGAGCCCGACAGATACGCAGTATTTT,CASSSRGRNSGSPTDTQYF
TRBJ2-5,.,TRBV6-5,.,TGTGCCAGCGGCCCCCGGGACTCCGGCGCGGAGACCCAGTACTTC,CASGPRDSGAETQYF
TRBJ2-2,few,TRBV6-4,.,TGTGCCAGCAGCACCCACGGGACTGCAAACACCGGGGAGCTGTTTTTT,CASSTHGTANTGELFF
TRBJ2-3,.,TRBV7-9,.,TGTGCCAGCAGCTACGGACAGATGGGTGGCACAGATACGCAGTATTTT,CASSYGQMGGTDTQYF
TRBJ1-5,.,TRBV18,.,TGTGCCAGCTCACGGACGGACAACAATCAGCCCCAGCATTTT,CASSRTDNNQPQHF
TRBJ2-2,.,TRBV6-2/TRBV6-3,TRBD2,TGTGCCAGCAGTCCCGGGACTAGGTTGCCCGGGGAGCTGTTTTTT,CASSPGTRLPGELFF
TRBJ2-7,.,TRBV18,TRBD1,TGTGCCAGCTCACCAGGGGACAGTACCTACGAGCAGTACTTC,CASSPGDSTYEQYF
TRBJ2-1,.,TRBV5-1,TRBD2,TGCGCCAGCAGCTTACAACTAGCGGGGCCTGGCAATGAGCAGTTCTTC,CASSLQLAGPGNEQFF
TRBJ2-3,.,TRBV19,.,TGTGCCAGTAGTTTGACAGACACAGATACGCAGTATTTT,CASSLTDTDTQYF
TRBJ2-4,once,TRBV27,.,TGTGCCAGCATAGAGACAGGTTCCAAAAACATTCAGTACTTC,CASIETGSKNIQYF
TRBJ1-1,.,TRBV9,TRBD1,TGTGCCAGCAGCGTAGGAACAGGGGGCACTGAAGCTTTCTTT,CASSVGTGGTEAFF
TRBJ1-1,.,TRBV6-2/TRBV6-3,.,TGTGCCAGCAGCCCAAATATTTCAACAGGGAGAGCCTCCATGAACACTGAAGCTTTCTTT,CASSPNISTGRASMNTEAFF
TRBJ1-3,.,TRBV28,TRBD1,TGTGCCAGCAGACCTACTAAGACAGGGCTCTCAGGAAACACCATATATTTT,CASRPTKTGLSGNTIYF
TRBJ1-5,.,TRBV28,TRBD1,TGTGCCAGCAATCCCAGGGGGCCTCTGAATCAGCCCCAGCATTTT,CASNPRGPLNQPQHF
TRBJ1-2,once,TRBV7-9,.,TGTGCCAGCAGCTCCCGACAGGACTATGGCTACACCTTC,CASSSRQDYGYTF
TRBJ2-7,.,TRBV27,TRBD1,TGTGCCAGCAGTTCTCCGGGACAGGGGGCTCTTGTAAAGTACTTC,CASSSPGQGALVKYF
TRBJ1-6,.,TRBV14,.,TGTGCCAGCAGCGGGCAGATCCTTAATTCACCCCTCCACTTT,CASSGQILNSPLHF
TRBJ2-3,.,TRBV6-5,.,TGTGCCAGCAGTTACCTCGCAGATACGCAGTATTTT,CASSYLADTQYF
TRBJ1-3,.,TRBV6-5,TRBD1,TGTGCCAGCAGTTACGAGGGGGCGCCGGGAAACACCATATATTTT,CASSYEGAPGNTIYF
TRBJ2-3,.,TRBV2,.,TGTGCCAGCAGCCCAGAATTCACAGATACGCAGTATTTT,CASSPEFTDTQYF
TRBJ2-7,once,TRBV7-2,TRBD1,TGTGCCAGCAGCTTAGGGGGACAGGGGTCCTACGAGCAGTACTTC,CASSLGGQGSYEQYF
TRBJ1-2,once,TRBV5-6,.,TGTGCCAGCAGCTTAGGGGCTGTATATGGCTACACCTTC,CASSLGAVYGYTF
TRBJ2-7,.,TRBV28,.,TGTGCCAGCGAGGCGGGGAGCTCCTACGAGCAGTACTTC,CASEAGSSYEQYF
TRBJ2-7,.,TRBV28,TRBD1,TGTGCCAGCAGTTTGGAATCCGGGACAGGACTAACACTAAACTCATACGAGCAGTACTTC,CASSLESGTGLTLNSYEQYF
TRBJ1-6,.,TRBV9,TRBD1,TGTGCCAGCAGCGCCACAGGGGACTATAATTCACCCCTCCACTTT,CASSATGDYNSPLHF
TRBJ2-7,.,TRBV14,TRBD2,TGTGCCAGCAGACTAGCGGGAGGGAACGAGCAGTACTTC,CASRLAGGNEQYF
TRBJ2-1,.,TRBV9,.,TGTGCCAGCAGCCCCCAAGGAGGGGGCCCTAATGAGCAGTTCTTC,CASSPQGGGPNEQFF
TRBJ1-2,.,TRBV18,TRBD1,TGTGCCAGCTCAGCCGACAGGGGGCATTATTATGGCTACACCTTC,CASSADRGHYYGYTF
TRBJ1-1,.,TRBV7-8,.,TGTGCCAGCAGCCCGGTGGGTGCGGGGCAGGGCACTGAAGCTTTCTTT,CASSPVGAGQGTEAFF
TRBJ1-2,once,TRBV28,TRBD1,TGTGCCAGCAGTGCCCCCGGGACAGGGGCCTATGGCTACACCTTC,CASSAPGTGAYGYTF
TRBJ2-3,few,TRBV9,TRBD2,TGTGCCAGCAGCGTCGAGCGGGGAGGCGCAGATACGCAGTATTTT,CASSVERGGADTQYF